The 26 T cell receptor beta chains listed next were all sequenced from one sample in a study of tumor and adjacent non-tumor tissue in lung cancer. This sample's RNA came from whole unsorted tissue. More than 3 cm separated this lung sample from the edge of the tumor. A modified ARM-PCR protocol with three rounds of nested PCR amplified TCRbeta. TCRdb independently ran MiXCR on the multiplex PCR reads; one entry per CDR3 protein. Of 35,000 to 55,000 distinct CDR3 sequences in the sample, roughly 60% are singletons; the top ten hold around a fifth. Sequenced sample: distant non-tumor lung tissue. The receptors here all came from a woman aged 40 to 55 with non-small cell lung cancer.

The genes are TRBV20-1 and TRBJ1-1, with a weak D call TRBD1 (5 bases). Germline values: CDR1 DFQATT, CDR2 SNEGSKA (reference sequence). The CDR3 is made up of 15 amino acids. V was shortened by 3 bases and J by 1 base, with 15 bases between the two germline ends. The CDR3 loop reads CSASGQGLPNTEAFF. CDR3 DNA: TGCAGTGCTAGTGGGCAGGGACTCCCGAACACTGAAGCTTTCTTT.

This clonotype was observed at least ten times. The chain carries TRBV30 and TRBJ1-3, with TRBD1 matching 10 bases. Germline assignment: CDR1 GTSNPN and CDR2 SVGIG (reference sequence). The CDR3 has 12 amino acids. The junction had 3 bases not matched to a gene; V was cut back by 8 bases and J by 5 bases. The CDR3 sequence is CAQGQGRNTIYF. The CDR3, as DNA: TGTGCCCAGGGACAGGGGCGAAACACCATATATTTT.

To note about this clonotype: This sequence may be a read error, since a much larger clone differs from it by one base. The V gene is TRBV5-4, the J gene TRBJ1-6, with D maybe TRBD1 (5 bases). V lost 8 bases and J lost 9, with 18 bases in between. Germline lookup yields CDR1 SGHNT and CDR2 YYREEE (reference sequence). This CDR3 is 14 amino acids long. The CDR3 loop is CARSTGTRTSPLHF. The DNA for the CDR3 is TGTGCCAGGAGCACCGGGACTCGTACTTCACCCCTCCACTTT.

Turning to this clonotype: An end of the junction does not agree with germline; a read error may underlie this. The rearrangement joins TRBV7-9 to TRBJ2-7; 7 nucleotides line up with TRBD2. Germline assignment: CDR1 SEHNR and CDR2 FQNEAQ (reference sequence). The CDR3 extends over 12 amino acids. CDR3 sequence: CVSSNPSGEQYF. The CDR3 nucleotides are TGTGTCAGCAGCAACCCTAGCGGCGAGCAGTACTTC. The whole variable domain, filled in from reference TRBV7-9 and TRBJ2-7, reads DTGVSQNPRHKITKRGQNVTFRCDPISEHNRLYWYRQTLGQGPEFLTYFQNEAQLEKSRLLSDRFSAERPKGSFSTLEIQRTEQGDSAMYLCVSSNPSGEQYFGPGTRLTVT.

Remarks on this clonotype: Relative to the germline gene, one junction end is altered; a read error may explain this. This chain connects TRBV11-2 to TRBJ2-1; no clear D gene. This CDR3 is built from 12 residues. Germline loops: CDR1 SGHAT, CDR2 FQNNGV. The CDR3 nucleotides are TGTGCCAGCACCGAACAAGGCTATGGGCAGTTTTTC. This codes for CASTEQGYGQFF.

This clonotype was seen repeatedly, ten times or more. The V and J genes are TRBV30 and TRBJ1-1, with a tentative D call TRBD1 (6 bases). The CDR3 runs to 13 residues. Germline V gives CDR1 GTSNPN, CDR2 SVGIG (reference sequence). V was pared by 1 base and J by 5 bases, with 11 bases between. DNA for the CDR3: TGTGCCTGGAGTGCCCTGACAGGAACTGAAGCTTTCTTT. Its protein product is CAWSALTGTEAFF.

The J gene is TRBJ2-7, the V gene TRBV6-2 or TRBV6-3; perhaps TRBD2 as D (6 bases). Germline V gene lookup returns CDR1 MNHEY and CDR2 SVGEGT. CDR3 length: 13 amino acids. With 7 bases removed from V and 8 bases from J, the gap between germline ends came to 18 bases. As DNA, the CDR3 is TGTGCCAGCACTGACCTCCGGGACTCCAAGCAGTACTTC. It is translated as CASTDLRDSKQYF.

With respect to this clonotype: Possible read error: a much larger clone is one base away. V is TRBV24-1 and J is TRBJ2-1; D may correspond to TRBD1 or TRBD2 (6 bases each). This CDR3 comprises 17 residues. Germline loops: CDR1 KGHDR, CDR2 SFDVKD. The CDR3 DNA sequence: TGTGCCACCAGTGATTTGCAACAGGGACTCACTCACAATGGGCAGTTCTTC. This encodes CATSDLQQGLTHNGQFF.

About this clonotype itself: One junction end disagrees with the germline gene, perhaps due to a read error. This sequence joins TRBV6-2 or TRBV6-3 and TRBJ2-1; tentatively, D is TRBD1 (6 bases). Germline CDR1 is MNHEY and CDR2 is SVGEGT. This CDR3 has 12 amino acids. CDR3 residues: CGSRGPYNEQFF. CDR3 coding DNA: TGTGGCAGCAGGGGCCCCTACAATGAGCAGTTCTTC.

About this clonotype itself: At one end, the junction sequence differs from germline, possibly due to a read error. The V and J genes are TRBV29-1 and TRBJ1-2; 8 nucleotides align to TRBD1. Looked up from germline, CDR1 is SQVTM and CDR2 is ANQGSEA. This CDR3 is 15 amino acids long. This CDR3 reads CSVDVPDRAPYGYTF. The CDR3 DNA is TGTAGCGTTGATGTCCCGGACAGGGCACCATATGGCTACACCTTC.

V usage is TRBV10-3 and J usage is TRBJ2-3; D tentatively fits TRBD1 or TRBD2 (6 bases each). The V and J ends lost 7 bases and 5 bases respectively, with 13 bases between them. The CDR3 has 13 amino acids. Germline V gives CDR1 ENHRY, CDR2 SYGVKD. The CDR3 bases are TGTGCCATCAACGGGGGCGGTGGAGATACGCAGTATTTT. Its protein is CAINGGGGDTQYF.

Points on this clonotype: The germline gene is not matched at one end of the junction; a read error may be the cause. The V gene is TRBV12-3 or TRBV12-4, the J gene TRBJ1-3; tentatively, D is TRBD1 (5 bases). This CDR3 is 13 amino acids long. The CDR3 loop reads CTSRGAAGNTIYF. CDR3 nucleotide sequence: TGTACCAGTCGGGGCGCAGCTGGAAACACCATATATTTT.

This chain links TRBV5-5 with TRBJ1-1; 9 bases are shared with TRBD1. The CDR3 runs to 17 residues. Germline lookup yields CDR1 SGHKS and CDR2 YYEKEE (reference sequence). DNA of the CDR3: TGTCCTAGCAGCCTACGGGGGGACAGGGTCTTGTCCACTGAAGCTTTCTTT. This translates into CPSSLRGDRVLSTEAFF.

In the case of this clonotype: A junction end diverges from the germline sequence, so it may reflect a read error. This chain links TRBV11-2 with TRBJ1-3, with D perhaps matching TRBD1 (5 bases). Per the germline V gene, CDR1 is SGHAT and CDR2 is FQNNGV. This CDR3 has 11 residues. This chain's CDR3 is CDSSSTASINF. The CDR3 DNA reads TGTGACAGCAGCTCGACAGCTTCAATTAATTTT.

This clonotype appeared once. As the CDR3 is not closed by the conserved phenylalanine or tryptophan, this likely results from a read error. The chain has TRBV6-5 and TRBJ2-1; no firm D call. Trimming stripped 5 bases from V and 4 bases from J, with 6 bases between. The germline gives CDR1 MNHEY, CDR2 SVGAGI. The CDR3 length is 12 residues. This chain's CDR3 is CASSTTYNEQFL. The CDR3 bases are TGTGCCAGCAGTACCACGTACAATGAGCAGTTCTTA.

The V call is TRBV19, the J call TRBJ2-1; D remains unclear. The germline V gene encodes CDR1 LNHDA and CDR2 SQIVND (reference sequence). V gave up 6 bases and J gave up 9 bases, with 21 bases separating them. There are 15 residues in the CDR3. CDR3 protein: CASRTALEGWGEQFF. DNA of the CDR3: TGTGCCAGTAGGACTGCCCTTGAAGGCTGGGGTGAGCAGTTCTTC.

The chain joins TRBV5-1 to TRBJ1-5; TRBD1 matches at 8 bases. CDR1 and CDR2 from the germline V gene are SGHRS and YFSETQ. Unmatched junction bases numbered 9, after V lost 5 bases and J lost 5 bases. The CDR3 sequence is 15 residues long. The CDR3 DNA sequence: TGCGCCAGCAGGCCCGGGACAGGTTCTCATCAGCCCCAGCATTTT. Its protein is CASRPGTGSHQPQHF.

The table lists this clonotype with a few counts. The rearrangement links TRBV18 to TRBJ2-7, with D hard to call. The length of the CDR3 is 13 residues. Germline V gives CDR1 KGHSH, CDR2 LQKENI. V was shortened by 2 bases and J by 3 bases, with 8 bases between the two germline ends. CDR3 region: CASSPGRLYEQYF. DNA for the CDR3: TGTGCCAGCTCACCAGGTAGGCTCTACGAGCAGTACTTC.

With respect to this clonotype: At one end the junction does not follow the germline gene, possibly because of a read error. This chain joins TRBV30 and TRBJ1-5; D gene unclear. This CDR3 comprises 14 residues. Per germline, CDR1 GTSNPN and CDR2 SVGIG (reference sequence). This CDR3 reads CTWSGEASNQPQHF. Here the CDR3 DNA reads TGTACCTGGAGTGGGGAAGCTAGCAATCAGCCCCAGCATTTT.

Regarding this clonotype: A junction end diverges from the germline sequence, so it may reflect a read error. This rearrangement joins TRBV7-8 to TRBJ2-1; perhaps TRBD2 as D (7 bases). The CDR3 sequence is 15 residues long. Per the germline V gene, CDR1 is SGHVS and CDR2 is FQNEAQ. CDR3 DNA: TGTGCCGGCAGCTTAGTAGTGGGGGGGCTTAGGAACTGGTTCTTC. Translated, it gives CAGSLVVGGLRNWFF.

By share of the sample, this clonotype is medium-sized (0.01 to 0.1%). The J gene is TRBJ2-7, the V gene TRBV11-3; possibly TRBD1 or TRBD2 for D (5 bases each). The CDR3 contains 15 residues. The germline V and J ends were trimmed by 0 bases and 2 bases, with 11 bases remaining between them. Germline V gives CDR1 SGHNT, CDR2 YENEEA. CDR3 sequence (DNA): TGTGCCAGCAGCTTAGATGGGGGTTTCACCTACGAGCAGTACTTC. It translates to CASSLDGGFTYEQYF.

This clonotype was recorded at least ten times. This chain joins TRBV20-1 and TRBJ2-3; D uncertain. The V end was cut by 4 bases, the J end by 5 bases, with 19 bases between. The germline V gene encodes CDR1 DFQATT and CDR2 SNEGSKA (reference sequence). This CDR3 is built from 15 residues. DNA of the CDR3: TGCAGTGCTACTGTGCGAGATTTGGCAGAAGATACGCAGTATTTT. Protein: CSATVRDLAEDTQYF.

A word on this clonotype: No conserved phenylalanine or tryptophan is present at the end of the CDR3, so a read error is the likely explanation. Because the CDR3's place on the DNA is in doubt, the DNA is left out and the CDR3 is given as listed by TCRdb. The rearrangement links TRBV29-1 to TRBJ2-6; the table assigns TRBD1, which was not confirmed against the DNA. The CDR3 region is 15 residues in length, termini included. Germline CDR1 reads SQVTM; CDR2 reads ANQGSEA. The CDR3 spells CSLSTGGSGANVPTS.

Turning to this clonotype: This may arise from a read error, as a much more abundant clone is one base away. V gene TRBV12-5 combines with J gene TRBJ2-3; 8 bases line up with TRBD2. Germline V gene lookup returns CDR1 LGHNT and CDR2 FRNRAP. The CDR3 spans 13 residues. DNA of the CDR3: TGTGCTAGTGGTCACGGGGGGGGAGATACGCAGAATTTT. As protein: CASGHGGGDTQNF.

This clonotype was picked up one time. No conserved phenylalanine or tryptophan is present at the end of the CDR3, so a read error is the likely explanation. V is TRBV5-1 and J is TRBJ2-2; the D gene is possibly TRBD2 (7 bases). The CDR3 runs to 17 residues. Per germline, CDR1 SGHRS and CDR2 YFSETQ. CDR3 residues: CASSLAVAGAGTVELFS. CDR3 in DNA: TGCGCCAGCAGCTTGGCTGTGGCGGGGGCCGGCACCGTGGAGCTGTTTTCT.

To note about this clonotype: No conserved phenylalanine or tryptophan is present at the end of the CDR3, so a read error is the likely explanation. The chain uses TRBV6-5 and TRBJ1-1; D is undetermined. Germline-derived CDR1 and CDR2 are MNHEY and SVGAGI. CDR3 length: 13 amino acids. V shed 6 bases and J shed 7 bases, with 15 bases lying between them. For the CDR3, the DNA is TGTGCCAGCAGCAATAGGCCAGCTCATGAAGCTTTCTAT. This translates into CASSNRPAHEAFY.